What follows are 25 T cell receptor beta chains derived from one specimen sequenced in a study of blood T cells in healthy people across ages. A J-beta primer mix and a sample-barcoded 5' primer were used in a second PCR of about 7 to 12 cycles. TCRdb reprocessed the 5' RACE reads via MiXCR and lists one record per CDR3 protein. The sample has approximately 680,000 distinct CDR3 sequences, roughly 32% seen once. Sequenced input: blood. Receptors originate from a woman aged 80 or older in good health.

This clonotype was detected many times. The chain employs TRBV7-3 and TRBJ1-1; possible D gene TRBD1, 5 bases. The CDR3 spans 16 residues. V lost 1 base and J lost 1, with 13 bases in between. Germline V gene lookup returns CDR1 SGHTA and CDR2 FQGTGA. This chain's CDR3 is CASSLMGRISNTEAFF. The CDR3 region has the DNA TGTGCCAGCAGCTTAATGGGACGGATTTCGAACACTGAAGCTTTCTTT. The whole variable domain, filled in from reference TRBV7-3 and TRBJ1-1, reads GAGVSQTPSNKVTEKGKYVELRCDPISGHTALYWYRQSLGQGPEFLIYFQGTGAADDSGLPNDRFFAVRPEGSVSTLKIQRTERGDSAVYLCASSLMGRISNTEAFFGQGTRLTVV.

This clonotype was detected ten times or more. This rearrangement joins TRBV7-2 to TRBJ2-1; D is possibly TRBD1 or TRBD2 (7 bases each). The V end lost 3 bases, the J end lost 9 bases, and 21 bases lay between the germline ends. CDR1 SGHTA and CDR2 FQGNSA come from the germline V gene. CDR3 size: 16 residues. CDR3: CASSFLSGGGKGEQFF. The CDR3 DNA reads as TGTGCCAGCAGCTTCCTGTCAGGGGGGGGCAAAGGTGAGCAGTTCTTC.

Many counts were recorded for this clonotype. The J gene is TRBJ2-3, the V gene TRBV28; either TRBD1 or TRBD2 may fit D (5 bases each). V lost 4 bases to trimming and J lost 2 bases, with 10 bases between them. The CDR3 contains 14 residues. The germline CDR1 and CDR2 sequences are MDHEN and SYDVKM. CDR3 amino acids: CASSSSGHTDTQYF. The CDR3 nucleotides are TGTGCCAGCAGTTCATCGGGGCACACAGATACGCAGTATTTT.

This chain links TRBV13 with TRBJ2-3; TRBD2 might be the D (6 bases). The germline V gene has CDR1 PRHDT and CDR2 FYEKMQ (reference sequence). With 2 bases removed from V and 0 bases from J, the gap between germline ends came to 18 bases. The CDR3 is 18 residues long. CDR3: CASSLSSGSLASTDTQYF. The CDR3 DNA is TGTGCCAGCAGCTTATCCAGCGGGTCCTTAGCTAGCACAGATACGCAGTATTTT. Full variable domain (outside the CDR3, taken from reference TRBV13 and TRBJ2-3): AAGVIQSPRHLIKEKRETATLKCYPIPRHDTVYWYQQGPGQDPQFLISFYEKMQSDKGSIPDRFSAQQFSDYHSELNMSSLELGDSALYFCASSLSSGSLASTDTQYFGPGTRLTVL.

The chain recombines TRBV7-3 with TRBJ1-5; D is perhaps TRBD1 (5 bases). This CDR3 is 15 amino acids long. CDR1 is SGHTA and CDR2 is FQGTGA in the germline V gene. Trimming took 7 bases from V and 1 from J, leaving 14 bases between them. The CDR3 here is CASTTAGGSNQPQHF. The CDR3 region has the DNA TGTGCCAGCACCACCGCCGGGGGGAGCAATCAGCCCCAGCATTTT.

The V call is TRBV29-1, the J call TRBJ1-1; perhaps TRBD1 as D (5 bases). Germline V lookup: CDR1 SQVTM, CDR2 ANQGSEA. Trimming removed 6 bases at V and 1 base at J, with 12 bases between. The CDR3 length is 13 residues. The CDR3 sequence is CSVPGRTNTEAFF. In DNA, the CDR3 is TGCAGCGTACCAGGGAGGACGAACACTGAAGCTTTCTTT. Complete variable domain (other parts from reference TRBV29-1 and TRBJ1-1): SAVISQKPSRDICQRGTSLTIQCQVDSQVTMMFWYRQQPGQSLTLIATANQGSEATYESGFVIDKFPISRPNLTFSTLTVSNMSPEDSSIYLCSVPGRTNTEAFFGQGTRLTVV.

J is TRBJ2-7 and V is TRBV6-1; possible D gene TRBD2, 7 bases. Germline-derived CDR1 and CDR2 are MNHNS and SASEGT. The V and J ends lost 2 bases and 0 bases respectively, with 17 bases between them. This CDR3 spans 17 amino acids. In DNA form, the CDR3 reads TGTGCCAGCAGTGAATTCTGGGGGGGCGTTAGCTCCTACGAGCAGTACTTC. Its translation is CASSEFWGGVSSYEQYF.

The chain couples TRBV20-1 to TRBJ2-3, with D tentatively TRBD1 or TRBD2 (5 bases each). V lost 7 bases, J lost 1 base, and 9 bases lay in between. Germline V CDR1 and CDR2: DFQATT, SNEGSKA (reference sequence). The CDR3 runs to 12 residues. CDR3 DNA: TGCAGTGTGTGGGGACGCACAGATACGCAGTATTTT. It is translated as CSVWGRTDTQYF.

This clonotype has a handful of counts. This sequence may be a read error, since a much larger clone differs from it by one base. The CDR3 loop is CASSWVGGTYEQYF. CDR3 nucleotides: TGTGCCAGCAGCTGGGTTGGGGGTACCTACGAGCAGTACTTC. The chain is built from TRBV5-6 and TRBJ2-7, with D possibly called TRBD1 or TRBD2 (5 bases each). Trimming left V 3 bases short and J 2 bases short, with 12 bases between. Germline V gene sequence: CDR1 SGHDT, CDR2 YYEEEE. The CDR3 contains 14 residues.

The V call is TRBV11-2, the J call TRBJ1-6; possible D gene TRBD1, 5 bases. Trimming removed 4 bases from V and 6 bases from J, with 16 bases in between. CDR3 length equals 16 residues. Germline V gene sequence: CDR1 SGHAT, CDR2 FQNNGV. The DNA of the CDR3 is TGTGCCAGCAGCTCTCGGCAGGGATCTCGTAATTCACCCCTCCACTTT. Translation: CASSSRQGSRNSPLHF.

This clonotype was seen ten or more times. V is TRBV2 and J is TRBJ2-5; D may be TRBD1 (5 bases). The CDR3 contains 14 residues. The V gene's germline CDR1 is SNHLY and CDR2 FYNNEI. The germline V and J ends were trimmed by 4 bases and 1 base, with 10 bases remaining between them. The CDR3 coding sequence is TGTGCCAGCAGTGGTGACAGCCTCCAAGAGACCCAGTACTTC. Protein: CASSGDSLQETQYF.

This clonotype was detected only a few times. The chain has TRBV18 and TRBJ2-7; 10 bases match TRBD1. The CDR3 totals 15 residues. Germline V gene data show CDR1 as KGHSH and CDR2 as LQKENI. V was clipped by 4 bases and J by 1 base; unmatched bases: 4. The CDR3 is CASSRGTGASYEQYF. CDR3 bases: TGTGCCAGCTCACGTGGGACAGGGGCATCCTACGAGCAGTACTTC. The variable domain in full, with the rest retrieved from reference TRBV18 and TRBJ2-7, is NAGVMQNPRHLVRRRGQEARLRCSPMKGHSHVYWYRQLPEEGLKFMVYLQKENIIDESGMPKERFSAEFPKEGPSILRIQQVVRGDSAAYFCASSRGTGASYEQYFGPGTRLTVT.

V is TRBV7-2 and J is TRBJ1-2; 7 nucleotides match TRBD1. The CDR3 is made up of 14 amino acids. V lost 5 bases and J lost 7; bases outside the gene matches: 10. Germline CDR1 is SGHTA and CDR2 is FQGNSA. CDR3 residues: CASSPTTGVGGYTF. The CDR3 nucleotides are TGTGCCAGCAGCCCCACAACAGGGGTGGGTGGCTACACCTTC.

This clonotype was observed at least ten times. The chain links TRBV5-1 to TRBJ2-6; D call uncertain. This CDR3 contains 15 residues. Deletions cut 5 bases from V and 1 base from J, with 10 bases between. Per germline, CDR1 SGHRS and CDR2 YFSETQ. The CDR3 here is CASSARVSGANVLTF. In nucleotides, the CDR3 is TGCGCCAGCAGTGCTAGGGTTTCTGGGGCCAACGTCCTGACTTTC.

About this clonotype: One end of the junction fails to match germline, which may point to a read error. The chain recombines TRBV7-9 with TRBJ2-5; D unresolved. The germline V gene encodes CDR1 SEHNR and CDR2 FQNEAQ (reference sequence). CDR3 size: 14 residues. The CDR3, as DNA: TGTGCCAGCAGCTTAGAGAAAGCCCAAGAGACCCAATACTTC. It specifies CASSLEKAQETQYF.

This clonotype occurred many times. The chain joins TRBV7-3 to TRBJ2-6; TRBD1 aligns across 9 bases. Germline values: CDR1 SGHTA, CDR2 FQGTGA. Germline trimming cut 5 bases from V and 1 base from J; bases unmatched to any gene: 12. There are 19 residues in the CDR3. The CDR3 bases are TGTGCCAGCAGCCTCAGGGTGGTACAGGGGGCATCTGGGGCCAACGTCCTGACTTTC. It specifies CASSLRVVQGASGANVLTF.

The CDR3 sequence: CASSLSGTGVYEQYF. CDR3 sequence (DNA): TGCGCCAGCAGCTTGAGCGGGACAGGGGTCTACGAGCAGTACTTC. The chain links TRBV5-1 to TRBJ2-4; the match to TRBD1 covers 10 bases. The tail of the sequence fits TRBJ2-7 better, so the J call may be wrong. CDR1 is SGHRS, CDR2 YFSETQ, per germline. The CDR3 has 15 amino acids.

Many counts were recorded for this clonotype. The chain combines TRBV20-1 with TRBJ2-3; D possibly corresponds to TRBD2 (7 bases). The ends were cut back, 2 bases at V and 2 bases at J, with 14 bases in the middle. This CDR3 is built from 15 residues. CDR1 and CDR2 (germline): DFQATT, SNEGSKA (reference sequence). The CDR3 loop reads CSARKGGPNTDTQYF. The CDR3 nucleotides read TGCAGTGCTAGAAAGGGGGGGCCTAACACAGATACGCAGTATTTT.

The chain employs TRBV7-2 and TRBJ1-5; a possible D gene is TRBD1 (5 bases). Trimming took off 7 bases at V and 0 bases at J, with 13 bases between the two ends. CDR1 SGHTA and CDR2 FQGNSA come from the germline V gene. The CDR3 has 15 amino acids. This chain's CDR3 is CASTKTVCSNQPQHF. DNA of the CDR3: TGTGCCAGCACCAAGACAGTATGTAGCAATCAGCCCCAGCATTTT.

In its sample, this clonotype was seen a few times. One base away lies a much larger clone, so this may be a sequencing read error. The chain links TRBV30 to TRBJ2-5, with D perhaps TRBD2 (5 bases). The CDR3 has 14 amino acids. From germline, CDR1 is GTSNPN and CDR2 SVGIG (reference sequence). Trimming took 2 bases from V and 11 from J, leaving 21 bases between them. CDR3 coding DNA: TGTGCCTGGAGTTTTAACAGTGGACGGGGAAGGCAGTACTTC. This translates into CAWSFNSGRGRQYF.

Comments on this clonotype: A much larger clone is a single base away; this may be a read error. The genes are TRBV5-6 and TRBJ1-2, with D perhaps matching TRBD1 (6 bases). The CDR3 is 14 residues long. Trimming cost V 4 bases and J 8 bases, with 18 bases left between them. Looked up from germline, CDR1 is SGHDT and CDR2 is YYEEEE. The CDR3 DNA follows: TGTGCCAGCAGCCCTTGCGCAGGGGAAAAAGGCTACACCTTC. Its translation is CASSPCAGEKGYTF.

Ten or more counts support this clonotype. This rearrangement joins TRBV7-2 to TRBJ2-7, with 10 bases lining up with TRBD1. The V segment lost 5 bases and the J segment 5 bases; nucleotides outside the gene matches: 6. Germline values: CDR1 SGHTA, CDR2 FQGNSA. The CDR3 extends over 14 amino acids. CDR3 loop: CASSVRQGANEQYF. DNA for the CDR3: TGTGCCAGCAGCGTTAGACAGGGGGCCAACGAGCAGTACTTC.

About this clonotype: A read error may explain this, as a much larger clone is one base away. The CDR3 DNA reads TGTGCCAGCAGTGATCCGGGACTTCGGGACAATGAGCAGTACTTC. Protein: CASSDPGLRDNEQYF. The chain carries TRBV25-1 and TRBJ2-4; perhaps D is TRBD1 or TRBD2 (6 bases each). The CDR3 is 15 amino acids. Looked up from germline, CDR1 is MGHDK and CDR2 is SYGVNS. V lost 3 bases and J lost 13, with 22 bases in between.

This clonotype was seen more than once but under ten times. V gene TRBV6-2 or TRBV6-3 combines with J gene TRBJ1-4; a weak D match, TRBD1 (6 bases). V dropped 4 bases and J dropped 8 bases, with 17 bases sitting between them. The CDR3 contains 15 residues. The germline CDR1 and CDR2 sequences are MNHEY and SVGEGT. The CDR3 reads CASSFAYGGREKLFF. CDR3 bases: TGTGCCAGCAGTTTCGCCTACGGGGGCCGGGAAAAACTGTTTTTT.

This chain joins TRBV2 and TRBJ2-1; 7 bases line up with TRBD2. Germline CDR1 and CDR2: SNHLY and FYNNEI. This CDR3 region has 14 residues. V lost 6 bases to trimming and J lost 5 bases; unmatched junction nucleotides: 7. The CDR3 loop is CASSVKGTNNEQFF. CDR3 nucleotide sequence: TGTGCCAGCAGCGTAAAAGGGACTAACAATGAGCAGTTCTTC.